The T cell receptor (beta chain) under discussion was sequenced for a study of cytomegalovirus exposure and HLA in healthy donors (dated by TCRdb to about 2017). Context from the whole study: According to an earlier analysis of 450 to 650 of the donors, about 179 million T cells yielded 117 million unique TCR beta sequences and around 280 Gb of sequence data. An early release that covered about 600 HLA-typed donors contained approximately 300 gigabases of sequencing data and 65 million to 100 million unique TCR sequences. Of the 300 to 400 genotyped donors, approximately 82% fell in the genetic ancestry cluster associated with self-reported Caucasian donors. The study aimed to test whether cataloging public T cell receptors could reveal signatures of past pathogen exposure. The study profiled the T cell repertoires of 666 subjects by immunosequencing and related them to cytomegalovirus serostatus. In addition to the first cohort of several hundred subjects, a separate validation cohort of 130 or so different subjects was used. To predict cytomegalovirus infection status, the study brought together high-throughput TCR immunosequencing, statistical association of individual TCRs with disease status, and machine learning. In a later analysis, previously published TCR beta repertoires from 500 to 750 donors were re-analyzed and high-resolution HLA genotyping was added so that TCR occurrence patterns could be studied. Rather than using new phenotypic data, the later analysis identified candidate immune exposures from TCR beta sequences and from how often those sequences occurred across donors. An earlier analysis of nearly 600 of the donors applied high-throughput TCR beta sequencing to assess whether each TCR beta V gene segment acted as functional or pseudogenic. Donor age, sex, ethnicity and CMV serostatus were compiled together with the repertoire data. A later genetic analysis took genome-wide SNP genotypes for about three fifths of the 666 donors and used that subset as a discovery cohort. Every repertoire in the discovery cohort had been generated on one and the same sequencing platform. HLA typing covered class I and class II loci at four-digit resolution. Typing coverage varied by locus: about 620-630 donors for A, B, C, DRB1 and DQB1; roughly 500 for DQA1; some 610 for DPA1; 450 to 480 for DPB1. About 5 DR-DQ haplotypes were handled as single units for association and clustering, since linkage in the cohort was strong. Across about 380 genotyped donors of the cohort, an average of about 220,000 unique TCR beta nucleotide sequences per donor were sequenced, and roughly 17% of those sequences were non-productive.

In total, approximately 610 healthy bone marrow donors made up the cohort. At the time of sampling, every cohort member was nominally healthy, though immune exposures that went unrecorded were likely present. The donor tested CMV seronegative and was one of the 352 seronegative cohort members. A peripheral blood sample was provided by each donor, and peripheral blood mononuclear cells were used for TCR beta sequencing. The Qiagen DNeasy Blood Extraction Kit was used to extract genomic DNA from the blood cell samples. A remark on this clone: The specificity of this receptor is unknown. There are no base qualities to consult, and no much larger clone falls within one base.

General study outcomes and caveats: According to the authors, the approach could potentially be generalized to other disease states and immunological phenotypes. The only immune exposure information available for the cohort was CMV serostatus. A group of highly shared sequence variants was considered likely to be a technical artifact of the sequencing pipeline. In a later analysis, several top co-occurrence clusters were reported to appear linked to parvovirus B19, influenza, CMV and Epstein-Barr virus. Linkage disequilibrium might explain the correlated functional status among segregating V segments, but an unknown experimental factor could not be ruled out. In a later genetic analysis, fewer N-insertions in productive TCRs were reported among donors in an Asian-associated ancestry cluster than the roughly 640-donor mean. In an earlier analysis of roughly 500 of the donors, most TCR beta V segments appeared in productive rearrangements about 90% or about 30% of the time, broadly matching IMGT annotations. In a later analysis, most CMV-associated TCR beta chains were found to appear HLA-restricted, with HLA associations seemingly driven largely by CMV exposure. Strong co-occurrence of HLA alleles, especially DR and DQ, made assigning TCR associations to individual alleles difficult. The 87-base-pair reads could not distinguish some IMGT-functional V segments, including TRBV6-2 and TRBV6-3, so those segments were excluded. Because some donors lacked HLA typing at each locus, the association tests relied only on the typed subset. A total of some 180 TCR beta chains were listed by the study as associated with cytomegalovirus. Most TCR sequences were seen in very few donors, while some public TCRs were found in many individuals. According to a later analysis, TCR association rates differed among HLA loci, with DRB1 alleles showing the most associated TCRs and HLA-C alleles showing the fewest. In a later genetic analysis, a missense DCLRE1C variant was associated with V-gene and J-gene trimming of TCR beta chains, and the association was replicated in an independent cohort. A few of the identified cytomegalovirus-associated TCR beta chains were confirmed in vitro to be specific for cytomegalovirus antigens. Specific HLA alleles were associated with more than 15,000 TCR beta sequences at a false discovery rate of 0.05 in a later analysis. A further reported finding was that TCR beta sequences accurately predicted the HLA-A and HLA-B alleles for most subjects in the first cohort. The presence/absence analyses assumed that sequencing depth was roughly uniform across donors, and that assumption may not be true. Only TCR beta chains were sequenced in this cohort, and the absence of alpha or paired-chain data limited detectable features. The earlier analysis of 450 to 700 of the donors excluded some 15 rarely observed V segments, including chromosome 9 orphons, because counts were too low. In a later analysis, HLA-associated TCR beta chains showed more clonal expansion and lower generation probabilities than non-associated chains that were equally common. The classifier was reported to diagnose cytomegalovirus status with high specificity and sensitivity in both the original and validation cohorts.

Library preparation used the immunoSEQ multiplex PCR assay. For the multiplex PCR, a mixture combining 60 forward primers for TCR Vbeta segments and 13 reverse primers for TCR Jbeta segments was used. A multiplex PCR assay on genomic DNA amplified the CDR3 region of rearranged TCR beta genes. Amplified TCR beta libraries were sequenced as 87-base-pair reads on the Illumina HiSeq System. Per the original workflow: In a later analysis, tens of millions of unique TCR beta chains were counted across the 666 repertoires, and some 10 million of these chains were shared by at least two donors. Raw reads were error-corrected and collapsed into unique sequences by a nearest-neighbor algorithm in which closely related sequences were merged to remove PCR and sequencing errors. To assign V, D and J gene segments, CDR3 sequences were aligned to IMGT reference sequences. For a sequence to be retained, a match of at least six nucleotides to both a V gene segment and a J gene segment was required. Rearrangements were classified as productive when the CDR3 lacked stop codons and remained in frame with V and J, and all other rearrangements were classified as non-productive. Following IMGT convention, CDR3 was defined as the stretch from the second conserved V-encoded cysteine up to the conserved J-encoded phenylalanine. In an earlier analysis of approximately 500 of the donors, sequences lacking an unambiguous match to a single V gene segment were excluded. An earlier analysis of 500 to 600 of the donors classified V segments as functional when productive rearrangements were above 56.7% and as segregating when the standard deviation between donors was above 5%. A statistical classification framework was built for diagnosing cytomegalovirus status from the catalog of TCR beta chain sequences. V and J gene assignment, in a later analysis, came from comparing TCR nucleotide sequences with IMGT/GENE-DB human TR gene sequences. The TCRdist pipeline was used in a later analysis to assign CDR3 sequences and most-parsimonious VDJ recombination scenarios. In a later analysis, every TCR beta chain was defined by the combination of its CDR3 amino acid sequence and its V-gene family, and reads without a unique V-gene family were dropped. To address suspected cross-contamination and a sequencing artifact, a later analysis removed approximately 590 highly shared, low-generation-probability nucleotide sequences. In a later analysis, a clonal expansion index was calculated for each public chain from normalized within-repertoire ranks of inferred template counts. In a later analysis, generation probabilities were computed using a VDJ recombination model fitted to out-of-frame rearrangements, and the results were checked against IGoR. A later analysis scored TCR-TCR, TCR-HLA and TCR-CMV co-occurrence with hypergeometric tests, applying a repertoire-size bias correction to TCR pairs. In a later analysis, false discovery rates were estimated by permuting HLA or CMV assignments 20 times. In a later analysis, co-occurring TCRs were grouped using DBSCAN, and TCRdist sequence similarity was added for clustering within HLA-allele-positive subsets. Repertoires with fewer than 30,000 or more than 120,000 public chains, plus five repertoires with anomalous nucleotide sharing, were excluded from co-occurrence clustering. In TCRdb, the immuneACCESS table is reduced to in-frame sequences with V and J assigned. These tables do not hold every clone; where another copy was compared, an unresolved V gene accounts for under half, and the others remain unexplained. V, J and clone size derive from that table, while D and trimming were established from the DNA sequence. The sample contains roughly 280,000 clones, roughly 70% of them found a single time. Together, the top ten hold over 2% of the sample.

The germline V gene (reference sequence) provides CDR1 MNHEY and CDR2 SMNVEV. From its cysteine to its phenylalanine, the CDR3 spans 15 amino acids. Just CDR3 DNA is preserved here, 45 bases in frame from base 1. The sequence joins TRBV27 to TRBJ2-5, and 9 junction bases match TRBD1. The J call may be mistaken, given a closer DNA end match to TRBJ2-7. This sequence originates from a female donor in good health and CMV-seronegative. Sequenced input: PBMCs. The nucleotide sequence is given as TGTGCCAGCAGTTTAGGGACAGGGCTGCCCTACGAGCAGTACTTC. This codes for CASSLGTGLPYEQYF.